This TCR beta chain was retrieved from a study of CD8 T cells in Susac syndrome. This CDR3 has 11 amino acids. Per germline, CDR1 ENHRY and CDR2 SYGVKD. Trimming stripped 4 bases from V and 4 bases from J, with 2 bases between. When the RNA was reverse transcribed, random hexamers were used with an input of about 0.5 to 1 ug. TCRdb itself ran the immunoSEQ multiplex PCR reads through MiXCR, one entry per CDR3 protein. The repertoire consists of about 100,000 distinct CDR3 sequences, with around 95% occurring once and the leading ten covering approximately 0.33%. The CD8+ and CD4+ T cells were negatively isolated, with the TEMRA cells enriched by FACS.

Material for sequencing was CD8+ T cells from PBMCs. The chain links TRBV10-3 to TRBJ1-3; no firm D call. The source of this sequence is a human donor with Susac syndrome. This CDR3 reads CAISGGNTIYF. CDR3 sequence (DNA): TGTGCCATCAGTGGAGGAAACACCATATATTTT.